The clone carrying this T cell receptor (beta chain) has more than one count but fewer than ten. What it binds is not known. Each donor who had ophthalmopathy showed moderate-to-severe activity, a CAS of ≥3, a NOSPECS of ≥4, and a duration under 3 months. This specimen belongs to a study of Graves' ophthalmopathy and Graves' hyperthyroidism. Study conclusions and caveats: Detection in blood was also observed for most expanded thyroid clonotypes above 0.001 frequency.

As the template, RNA transcripts were used to amplify TCR beta CDR3 regions. RT-PCR in the first round used HTBI primers; a second-round multiplex PCR followed. Using its own MiXCR run on the multiplex PCR reads, TCRdb lists one record per CDR3 protein. The sample holds roughly 700,000 distinct CDR3 sequences, 40% seen once. The CDR3 runs 16 residues. Trimming removed 0 bases from V and 4 bases from J; junction bases left unmatched: 3. This sequence originates from an adult man with Graves' ophthalmopathy. This chain uses TRBV12-3 or TRBV12-4 with TRBJ1-6, with TRBD1 identical over 7 bases. The sample taken for sequencing was peripheral blood. The CDR3 spells CASSLAQTGYNSPLHF. In DNA, the CDR3 is TGTGCCAGCAGTTTAGCCCAGACAGGGTATAATTCACCCCTCCACTTT.